This T cell receptor (beta chain) was sequenced during a study of neoadjuvant anti-PD-1 for oral cavity cancer. Study context: Before surgery, most patients got three to four biweekly 3 mg/kg nivolumab doses.

The study, taken as a whole, reports: Larger post-treatment preexisting tumor clones tracked with greater tumor shrinkage.

Patients had newly diagnosed, untreated stage II-IVA oral cavity squamous cell carcinoma. Profiled with immunoSEQ multiplex PCR; TCRdb holds only in-frame clones, not every one. The table includes around 7,200 clones, approximately 54% detected once. Comments on this clone: What it recognizes is unknown.

Germline V gives CDR1 SQVTM, CDR2 ANQGSEA. Trimming shortened V by 7 bases and J by 0 bases, and 14 bases separated the two germline ends. The CDR3 contains 14 residues. The input for sequencing was tumor tissue, taken before nivolumab (anti-PD-1) treatment. This receptor was obtained from a person between 35 and 79 years old with oral cavity squamous cell carcinoma. This chain links TRBV29-1 with TRBJ2-3, with D perhaps TRBD1 (6 bases). Written as DNA, the CDR3 is TGCAGCGCCCGCACAGGGCTTAGCACAGATACGCAGTATTTT. Its translation is CSARTGLSTDTQYF.